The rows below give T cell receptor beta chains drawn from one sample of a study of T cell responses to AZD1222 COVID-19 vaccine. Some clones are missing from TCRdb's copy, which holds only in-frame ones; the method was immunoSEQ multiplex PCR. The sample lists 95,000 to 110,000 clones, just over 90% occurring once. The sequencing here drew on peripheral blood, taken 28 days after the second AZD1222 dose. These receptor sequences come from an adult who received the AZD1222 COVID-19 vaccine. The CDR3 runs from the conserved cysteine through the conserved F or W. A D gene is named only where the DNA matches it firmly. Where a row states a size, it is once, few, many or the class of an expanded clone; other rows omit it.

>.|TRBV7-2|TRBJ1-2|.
CASSLHTNYGYTF
TGTGCCAGCAGCTTACACACTAACTATGGCTACACCTTC
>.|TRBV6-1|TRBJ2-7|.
CASSQTGFSYEQYF
TGTGCCAGCAGTCAAACAGGATTCTCCTACGAGCAGTACTTC
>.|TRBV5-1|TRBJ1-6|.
CASSSTGPSYNSPLHF
TGCGCCAGCAGCTCCACCGGGCCCTCCTATAATTCACCCCTCCACTTT
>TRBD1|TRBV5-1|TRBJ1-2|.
CASSLGYLRGQGSGYTF
TGCGCCAGCAGCTTGGGGTACCTAAGAGGACAGGGGAGCGGCTACACCTTC
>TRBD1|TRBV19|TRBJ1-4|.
CASSIGRTGEEKLFF
TGTGCCAGTAGTATTGGGCGGACAGGGGAAGAAAAACTGTTTTTT
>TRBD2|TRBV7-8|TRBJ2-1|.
CASSLEWASGRTGNEQFF
TGTGCCAGCAGCTTAGAATGGGCTAGCGGGAGGACCGGGAATGAGCAGTTCTTC
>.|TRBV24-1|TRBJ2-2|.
CATSDSGTSNTGELFF
TGTGCCACCAGTGATTCCGGGACGTCGAACACCGGGGAGCTGTTTTTT
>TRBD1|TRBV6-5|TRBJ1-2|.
CASSTDRGAGYTF
TGTGCCAGCAGCACGGACAGGGGGGCTGGCTACACCTTC
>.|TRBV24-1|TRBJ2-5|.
CATSDSRVTGLGETQYF
TGTGCCACCAGTGATTCTAGGGTCACAGGCCTCGGAGAGACCCAGTACTTC
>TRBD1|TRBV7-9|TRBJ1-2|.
CASSPRTGDYGYTF
TGTGCCAGCAGCCCACGGACAGGGGACTATGGCTACACCTTC
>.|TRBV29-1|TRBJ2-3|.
CSVEGAGSTDTQYF
TGCAGCGTTGAAGGGGCAGGGTCCACAGATACGCAGTATTTT
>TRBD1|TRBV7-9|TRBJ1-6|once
CASRSDRVNSPLHF
TGTGCCAGCAGATCGGACAGGGTTAATTCACCCCTCCACTTT
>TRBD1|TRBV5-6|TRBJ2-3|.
CASSRTGTSTDTQYF
TGTGCCAGCAGCCGGACAGGGACTAGCACAGATACGCAGTATTTT
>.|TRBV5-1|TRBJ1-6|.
CASSSWGGDSPLHF
TGCGCCAGCAGCTCGTGGGGTGGGGATTCACCCCTCCACTTT
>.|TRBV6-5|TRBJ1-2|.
CASTTPTDLYGYTF
TGTGCCAGTACTACACCGACCGACCTCTATGGCTACACCTTC
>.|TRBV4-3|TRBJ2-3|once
CASSHETLRADTQYF
TGCGCCAGCAGCCACGAGACCCTTCGGGCGGATACGCAGTATTTT
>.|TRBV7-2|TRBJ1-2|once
CASSLEGRAAYGYTF
TGTGCCAGCAGCTTAGAGGGCAGGGCAGCCTATGGCTACACCTTC
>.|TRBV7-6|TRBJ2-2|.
CASSLVGGGPGELFF
TGTGCCAGCAGCTTAGTTGGTGGGGGACCCGGGGAGCTGTTTTTT
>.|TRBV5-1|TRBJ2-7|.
CASSLSPGQTYEQYF
TGCGCCAGCAGCTTGTCACCGGGTCAGACCTACGAGCAGTACTTC
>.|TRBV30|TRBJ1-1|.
CAWYYRFNTEAFF
TGTGCCTGGTACTACAGGTTCAACACTGAAGCTTTCTTT
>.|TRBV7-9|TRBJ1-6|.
CASSFSLSYNSPLHF
TGTGCCAGCAGCTTTAGCCTGAGCTATAATTCACCCCTCCACTTT
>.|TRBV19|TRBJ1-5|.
CASSIRGQGISNQPQHF
TGTGCCAGTAGTATTAGAGGGCAGGGGATTTCGAATCAGCCCCAGCATTTT
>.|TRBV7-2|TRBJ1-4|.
CASSQDRKLFF
TGTGCCAGCAGCCAGGACAGAAAACTGTTTTTT
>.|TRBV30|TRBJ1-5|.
CAWSVPQTSNQPQHF
TGTGCCTGGAGTGTACCACAAACTAGCAATCAGCCCCAGCATTTT
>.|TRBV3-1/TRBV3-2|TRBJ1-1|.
CASSQDSEVGLTEAFF
TGTGCCAGCAGCCAAGATTCCGAGGTAGGGCTCACTGAAGCTTTCTTT
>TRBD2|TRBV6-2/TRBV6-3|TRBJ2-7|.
CASSNLAGAYEQYF
TGTGCCAGCAGTAACCTAGCGGGTGCCTACGAGCAGTACTTC
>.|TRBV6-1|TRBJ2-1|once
CASSDGQSYNEQFF
TGTGCCAGCAGTGATGGGCAGAGCTACAATGAGCAGTTCTTC
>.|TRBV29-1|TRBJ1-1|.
CSGQGWNTEAFF
TGCAGCGGTCAGGGATGGAACACTGAAGCTTTCTTT
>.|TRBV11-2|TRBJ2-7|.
CASSFRDLAYEQYF
TGTGCCAGCAGCTTCCGGGACTTGGCCTACGAGCAGTACTTC
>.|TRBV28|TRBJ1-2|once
CASSLFQDGYGYTF
TGTGCCAGCAGTTTATTCCAGGACGGCTATGGCTACACCTTC
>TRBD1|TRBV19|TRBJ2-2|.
CASIGQGAPGELFF
TGTGCCAGTATTGGACAGGGGGCGCCCGGGGAGCTGTTTTTT